Shown below are 20 T cell receptor beta chains from a single sample sequenced in a study of shared clonotypes between healthy human individuals. Sequencing used immunoSEQ multiplex PCR; TCRdb keeps in-frame clones, though not all of them. This table holds some 2 million clones, about 95% found once. Naive CD8 cells, CD45RO-negative and positively selected for CCR7, excluded terminally differentiated effector memory CD45RA+ cells. The source material was naive CD8+ T cells sorted from blood. Receptor source: a man between 18 and 29 years old in good health.

Regarding this clone: This same CDR3 is encoded by further DNA sequences in the sample. CDR3 amino acids: CASSSRDNEQFF. CDR3 DNA sequence: TGTGCCAGCAGTTCCAGGGACAATGAGCAGTTCTTC. The gene calls are TRBV13 and TRBJ2-1; a possible D gene is TRBD1 (5 bases). CDR1 PRHDT and CDR2 FYEKMQ come from the germline V gene (reference sequence). CDR3 length: 12 residues. Trimming removed 6 bases at V and 5 bases at J, with 8 bases between.

The genes are TRBV5-1 and TRBJ2-3; possible D gene TRBD2, 6 bases. In germline, CDR1 is SGHRS, CDR2 YFSETQ. The CDR3 is made up of 16 amino acids. The V end was cut by 1 base, the J end by 2 bases, with 14 bases between. The CDR3 DNA follows: TGCGCCAGCAGCTTGCTCAGTCGCGGGAACACAGATACGCAGTATTTT. This encodes CASSLLSRGNTDTQYF.

The CDR3 sequence is CASSVGLAGMTQYF. CDR3 bases: TGTGCCAGCAGCGTAGGACTAGCGGGGATGACCCAGTACTTC. The chain couples TRBV9 to TRBJ2-5, with 11 bases lining up with TRBD2. J was trimmed by 7 bases and V by 0 bases; bases with no gene match: 2. The CDR3 runs to 14 residues. Germline CDR1 SGDLS, CDR2 YYNGEE.

The J gene is TRBJ1-5, the V gene TRBV27, with D possibly being TRBD1 (5 bases). Germline V gene data show CDR1 as MNHEY and CDR2 as SMNVEV (reference sequence). The CDR3 consists of 13 residues. Trimming took off 8 bases at V and 7 bases at J, with 15 bases between the two ends. The CDR3 DNA follows: TGTGCCAGCGGGCTCGGGGCAGGGCAGCCCCAGCATTTT. Translated: CASGLGAGQPQHF.

As concerns this clone: Within the sample, other DNA sequences also encode this same CDR3. The chain combines TRBV4-1 with TRBJ1-4; D remains unclear. Germline loops: CDR1 MGHRA, CDR2 YSYEKL. The length of the CDR3 is 13 residues. V lost 1 base, J lost 4 bases, and 4 bases lay in between. The DNA of the CDR3 is TGCGCCAGCAGCCAAGTCCTTAATGAAAAACTGTTTTTT. Its translation: CASSQVLNEKLFF.

The gene calls are TRBV5-6 and TRBJ2-1; TRBD2 aligns across 11 bases. Unmatched junction bases numbered 6, after V lost 1 base and J lost 3 bases. Germline CDR1 SGHDT, CDR2 YYEEEE. CDR3 length: 17 amino acids. CDR3 protein: CASSLSLAGGLYNEQFF. The CDR3 region has the DNA TGTGCCAGCAGCTTGAGCTTAGCGGGGGGGCTCTACAATGAGCAGTTCTTC. Supplemented by reference TRBV5-6 and TRBJ2-1, the full variable domain reads DAGVTQSPTHLIKTRGQQVTLRCSPKSGHDTVSWYQQALGQGPQFIFQYYEEEERQRGNFPDRFSGHQFPNYSSELNVNALLLGDSALYLCASSLSLAGGLYNEQFFGPGTRLTVL.

V gene TRBV10-3 combines with J gene TRBJ2-7; D could derive from TRBD1 or TRBD2 (5 bases each). Deletions cut 3 bases from V and 2 bases from J, with 23 bases between. Germline values: CDR1 ENHRY, CDR2 SYGVKD. The CDR3 contains 18 residues. The CDR3 nucleotides read TGTGCCATCAGTGAAGTAGGAAATGGGACCCGAAGCCCCTACGAGCAGTACTTC. This gives the protein CAISEVGNGTRSPYEQYF.

There are a few counts of this clone. This chain connects TRBV25-1 to TRBJ1-2, with a weak D call TRBD1 (5 bases). The CDR3 has 14 residues. Germline lookup yields CDR1 MGHDK and CDR2 SYGVNS. V was pared by 4 bases and J by 2 bases, with 11 bases between. The CDR3 bases are TGTGCCAGCAGTGGGCCGCGGGACAACTATGGCTACACCTTC. This gives the protein CASSGPRDNYGYTF.

In regard to this clone: Other nucleotide sequences in the sample specify the same CDR3. The chain carries TRBV15 and TRBJ1-1; D not resolved. The length of the CDR3 is 12 residues. Germline V CDR1 and CDR2: LNHNV, YYDKDF (reference sequence). The V end was cut by 1 base, the J end by 5 bases, with 5 bases between. Written as DNA, the CDR3 is TGTGCCACCAGCAGAGTTGGGACTGAAGCTTTCTTT. It codes for CATSRVGTEAFF. The whole variable domain, remainder taken from reference TRBV15 and TRBJ1-1, is DAMVIQNPRYQVTQFGKPVTLSCSQTLNHNVMYWYQQKSSQAPKLLFHYYDKDFNNEADTPDNFQSRRPNTSFCFLDIRSPGLGDTAMYLCATSRVGTEAFFGQGTRLTVV.

As to this clone: At the DNA level, this CDR3 is encoded by other sequences in the same sample as well. The chain is built from TRBV5-4 and TRBJ1-1; D might be TRBD1 (5 bases). Germline lookup yields CDR1 SGHNT and CDR2 YYREEE (reference sequence). The CDR3 spans 13 residues. Trimming cost V 3 bases and J 4 bases, with 10 bases left between them. For the CDR3, the DNA is TGTGCCAGCAGCTGGGGGGGGGTCACTGAAGCTTTCTTT. Its protein product is CASSWGGVTEAFF.

V usage is TRBV10-3 and J usage is TRBJ2-7, with D tentatively TRBD1 (6 bases). With 5 bases removed from V and 2 bases from J, the gap between germline ends came to 19 bases. This CDR3 region has 16 residues. CDR1 and CDR2 from the germline V gene are ENHRY and SYGVKD. This chain's CDR3 is CAISFIRRDTAYEQYF. The CDR3 DNA sequence: TGTGCCATCAGTTTTATTCGCCGGGACACAGCCTACGAGCAGTACTTC.

The chain uses TRBV7-9 and TRBJ1-1; 11 nucleotides align to TRBD1. Germline values: CDR1 SEHNR, CDR2 FQNEAQ (reference sequence). The CDR3 has 16 residues. V was pared by 5 bases and J by 5 bases, with 10 bases of the junction left unmatched. CDR3 sequence (DNA): TGTGCCAGCAGCCCCCCCCGGGACAGGGGGAATACTGAAGCTTTCTTT. Translating it yields CASSPPRDRGNTEAFF. Full variable domain (missing parts from reference TRBV7-9 and TRBJ1-1): DTGVSQNPRHKITKRGQNVTFRCDPISEHNRLYWYRQTLGQGPEFLTYFQNEAQLEKSRLLSDRFSAERPKGSFSTLEIQRTEQGDSAMYLCASSPPRDRGNTEAFFGQGTRLTVV.

The chain carries TRBV4-3 and TRBJ1-4, with D perhaps matching TRBD1 (5 bases). The CDR3 covers 18 residues. The germline V gene has CDR1 LGHNA and CDR2 YSLEER. V was clipped by 3 bases and J by 0 bases, with 17 bases between them. The CDR3 DNA follows: TGCGCCAGCAGCCACGAAGACGGGGCGGAGCCAACTAATGAAAAACTGTTTTTT. It is translated as CASSHEDGAEPTNEKLFF.

DNA of the CDR3: TGTGCCAGCAGCTTGGGGGGCTCCATGAACACTGAAGCTTTCTTT. Translation gives CASSLGGSMNTEAFF. The gene calls are TRBV5-8 and TRBJ1-1; a weak D match, TRBD1 (5 bases). V was pared by 0 bases and J by 0 bases, with 9 bases between. In germline, CDR1 is SGHTS, CDR2 YDEGEE. CDR3 size: 15 residues.

V gene TRBV9 combines with J gene TRBJ2-7; 8 nucleotides match TRBD1. CDR3 size: 14 residues. Germline loops: CDR1 SGDLS, CDR2 YYNGEE. J lost 5 bases, V lost 3 bases, and 7 bases had no gene match. The CDR3 reads CASSDSGTGDEQYF. The CDR3, as DNA: TGTGCCAGCAGCGACTCCGGGACAGGCGACGAGCAGTACTTC.

The CDR3 sequence: CASSLQGRWSSYEQYF. CDR3 sequence (DNA): TGTGCCAGCAGCTTGCAGGGCAGGTGGAGCTCCTACGAGCAGTACTTC. This chain connects TRBV5-6 to TRBJ2-7; possibly TRBD1 for D (5 bases). V was shortened by 1 base and J by 0 bases, with 14 bases between the two germline ends. This CDR3 has 16 residues. The germline V gene has CDR1 SGHDT and CDR2 YYEEEE.

The V call is TRBV19, the J call TRBJ2-2; TRBD2 might be the D (5 bases). CDR1 LNHDA and CDR2 SQIVND come from the germline V gene (reference sequence). The CDR3 length is 16 residues. Trimming took off 6 bases at V and 3 bases at J, with 17 bases between the two ends. CDR3 coding DNA: TGTGCCAGTAGAATCGGACTGGGATGGGACACCGGGGAGCTGTTTTTT. Its protein is CASRIGLGWDTGELFF.

The chain joins TRBV30 to TRBJ2-3; no reliable D call. The length of the CDR3 is 14 residues. CDR1 is GTSNPN and CDR2 is SVGIG in the germline V gene (reference sequence). The V and J ends lost 2 bases and 0 bases respectively, with 9 bases between them. The CDR3 region is CAWSPLRSTDTQYF. The CDR3 bases are TGTGCCTGGAGTCCCCTTCGAAGCACAGATACGCAGTATTTT. The variable domain in full, completed from reference TRBV30 and TRBJ2-3, reads SQTIHQWPATLVQPVGSPLSLECTVEGTSNPNLYWYRQAAGRGLQLLFYSVGIGQISSEVPQNLSASRPQDRQFILSSKKLLLSDSGFYLCAWSPLRSTDTQYFGPGTRLTVL.

The chain combines TRBV11-2 with TRBJ2-3; 8 bases match TRBD1. The ends lost 4 bases at V and 1 base at J; junction bases unmatched: 10. Germline V lookup: CDR1 SGHAT, CDR2 FQNNGV. The CDR3 totals 17 residues. The CDR3 sequence: CASSSTSGQGRTDTQYF. The CDR3, as DNA: TGTGCCAGCAGCTCCACCTCAGGACAGGGACGCACAGATACGCAGTATTTT.

The rearrangement joins TRBV13 to TRBJ2-7; no clear D. V was shortened by 0 bases and J by 6 bases, with 6 bases between the two germline ends. CDR1 PRHDT and CDR2 FYEKMQ come from the germline V gene (reference sequence). CDR3 size: 12 residues. The DNA of the CDR3 is TGTGCCAGCAGCTTAGGCCTCGGCGAGCAGTACTTC. This gives the protein CASSLGLGEQYF.